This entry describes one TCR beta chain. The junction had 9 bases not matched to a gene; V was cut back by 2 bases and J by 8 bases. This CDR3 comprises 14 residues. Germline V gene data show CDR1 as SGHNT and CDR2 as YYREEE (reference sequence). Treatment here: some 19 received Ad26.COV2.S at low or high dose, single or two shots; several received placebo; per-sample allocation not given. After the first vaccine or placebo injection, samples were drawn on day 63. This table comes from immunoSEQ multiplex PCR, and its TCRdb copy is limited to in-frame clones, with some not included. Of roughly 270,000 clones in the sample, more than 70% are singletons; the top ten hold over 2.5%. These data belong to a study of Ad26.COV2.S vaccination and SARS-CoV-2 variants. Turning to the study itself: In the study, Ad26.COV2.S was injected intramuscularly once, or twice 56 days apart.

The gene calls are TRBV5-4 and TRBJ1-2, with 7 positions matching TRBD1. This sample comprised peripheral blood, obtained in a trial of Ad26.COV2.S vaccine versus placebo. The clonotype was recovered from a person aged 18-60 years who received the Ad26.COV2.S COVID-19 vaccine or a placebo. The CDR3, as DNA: TGTGCCAGCAGCTTAATAGGGGGCGCGAACGGCTACACCTTC. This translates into CASSLIGGANGYTF.